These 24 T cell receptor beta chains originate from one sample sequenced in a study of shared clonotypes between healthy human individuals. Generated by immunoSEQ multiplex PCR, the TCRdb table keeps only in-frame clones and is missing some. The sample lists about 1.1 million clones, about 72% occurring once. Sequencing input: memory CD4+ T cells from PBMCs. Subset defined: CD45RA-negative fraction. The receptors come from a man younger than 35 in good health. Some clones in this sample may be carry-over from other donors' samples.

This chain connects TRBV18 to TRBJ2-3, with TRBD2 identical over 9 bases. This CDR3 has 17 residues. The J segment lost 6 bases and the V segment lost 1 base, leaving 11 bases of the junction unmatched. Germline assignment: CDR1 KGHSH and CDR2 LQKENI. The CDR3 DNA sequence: TGTGCCAGCTCACCACTGCGTAGCGGGAGTTTCTCCGATACGCAGTATTTT. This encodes CASSPLRSGSFSDTQYF.

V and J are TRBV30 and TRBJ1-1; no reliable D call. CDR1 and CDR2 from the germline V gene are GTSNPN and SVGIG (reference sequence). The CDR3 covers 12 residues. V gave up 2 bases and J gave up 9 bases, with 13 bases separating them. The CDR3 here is CAWSPSGEKAFF. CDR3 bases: TGTGCCTGGAGTCCCTCCGGGGAGAAAGCTTTCTTT.

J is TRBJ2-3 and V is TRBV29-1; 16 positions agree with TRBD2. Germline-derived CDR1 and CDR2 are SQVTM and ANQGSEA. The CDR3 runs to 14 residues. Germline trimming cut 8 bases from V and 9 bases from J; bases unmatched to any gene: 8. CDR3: CSSGTSGRAGTQYF. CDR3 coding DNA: TGCAGCTCCGGGACTAGCGGGAGGGCCGGCACGCAGTATTTT.

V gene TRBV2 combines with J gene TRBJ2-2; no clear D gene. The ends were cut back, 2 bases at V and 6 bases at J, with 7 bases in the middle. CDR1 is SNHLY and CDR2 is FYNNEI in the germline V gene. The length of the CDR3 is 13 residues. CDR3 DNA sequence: TGTGCCAGCAGTGAAACGGGCCCCGGGGAGCTGTTTTTT. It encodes CASSETGPGELFF.

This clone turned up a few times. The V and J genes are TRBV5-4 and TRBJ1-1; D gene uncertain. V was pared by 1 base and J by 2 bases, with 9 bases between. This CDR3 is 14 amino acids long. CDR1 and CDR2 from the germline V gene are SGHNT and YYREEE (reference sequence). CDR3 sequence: CASSLRQDNTEAFF. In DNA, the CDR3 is TGTGCCAGCAGCTTGCGGCAGGATAACACTGAAGCTTTCTTT.

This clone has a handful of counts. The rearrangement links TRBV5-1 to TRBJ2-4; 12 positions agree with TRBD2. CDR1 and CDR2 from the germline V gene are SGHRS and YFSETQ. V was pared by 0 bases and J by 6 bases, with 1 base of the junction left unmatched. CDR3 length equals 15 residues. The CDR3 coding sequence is TGCGCCAGCAGCTTGGCACTAGCGGGGGGAAACATTCAGTACTTC. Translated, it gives CASSLALAGGNIQYF.

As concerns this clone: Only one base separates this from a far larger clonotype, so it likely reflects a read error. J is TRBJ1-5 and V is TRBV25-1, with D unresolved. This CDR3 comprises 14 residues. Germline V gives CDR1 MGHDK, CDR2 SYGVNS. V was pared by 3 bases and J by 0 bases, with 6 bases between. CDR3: CASSDSYSNQPQHF. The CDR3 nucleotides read TGTGCCAGCAGTGACAGCTATAGCAATCAGCCCCAGCATTTT.

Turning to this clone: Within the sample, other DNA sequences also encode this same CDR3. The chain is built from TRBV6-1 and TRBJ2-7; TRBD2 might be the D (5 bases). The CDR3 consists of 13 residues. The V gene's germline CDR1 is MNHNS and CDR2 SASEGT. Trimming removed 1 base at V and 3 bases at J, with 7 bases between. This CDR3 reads CASSEDGNYEQYF. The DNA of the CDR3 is TGTGCCAGCAGTGAAGACGGGAACTACGAGCAGTACTTC.

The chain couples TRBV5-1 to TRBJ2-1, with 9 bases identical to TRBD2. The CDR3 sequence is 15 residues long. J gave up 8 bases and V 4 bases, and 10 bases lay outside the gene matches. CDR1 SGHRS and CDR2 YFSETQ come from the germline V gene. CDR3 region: CASSMTSGRYDEQFF. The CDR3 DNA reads TGCGCCAGCAGCATGACCAGCGGGAGGTATGATGAGCAGTTCTTC.

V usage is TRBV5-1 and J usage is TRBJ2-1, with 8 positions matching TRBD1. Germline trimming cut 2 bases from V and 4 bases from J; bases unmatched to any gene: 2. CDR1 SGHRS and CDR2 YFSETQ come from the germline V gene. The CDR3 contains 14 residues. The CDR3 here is CASSFGQGYNEQFF. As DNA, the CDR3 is TGCGCCAGCAGCTTCGGACAGGGTTACAATGAGCAGTTCTTC.

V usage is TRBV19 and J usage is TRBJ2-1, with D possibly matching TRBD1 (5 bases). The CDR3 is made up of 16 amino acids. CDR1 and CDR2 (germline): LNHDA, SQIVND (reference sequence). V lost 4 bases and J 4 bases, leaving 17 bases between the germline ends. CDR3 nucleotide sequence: TGTGCCAGTAGTACCCGACAGCAAAAGAAATACAATGAGCAGTTCTTC. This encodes CASSTRQQKKYNEQFF.

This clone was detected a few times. The CDR3 loop reads CASSLAGAGVFRDIQYF. In DNA form, the CDR3 reads TGCGCCAGCAGCTTGGCGGGAGCGGGAGTGTTCCGTGACATTCAGTACTTC. This rearrangement joins TRBV5-1 to TRBJ2-4; 8 bases match TRBD2. The CDR3 has 17 residues. The V and J ends lost 0 bases and 8 bases, in that order; junction bases with no gene match: 13. Germline V gives CDR1 SGHRS, CDR2 YFSETQ.

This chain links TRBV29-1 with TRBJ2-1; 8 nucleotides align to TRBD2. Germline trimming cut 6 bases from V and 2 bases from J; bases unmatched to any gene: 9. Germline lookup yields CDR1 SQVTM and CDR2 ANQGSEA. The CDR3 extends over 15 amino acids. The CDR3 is CSVPRGSGTYNEQFF. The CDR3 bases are TGCAGCGTCCCCAGGGGTAGCGGGACCTACAATGAGCAGTTCTTC.

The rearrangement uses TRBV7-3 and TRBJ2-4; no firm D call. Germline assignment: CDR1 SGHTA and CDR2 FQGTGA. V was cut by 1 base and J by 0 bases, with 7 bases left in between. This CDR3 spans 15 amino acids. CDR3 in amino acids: CASSLRAAAKNIQYF. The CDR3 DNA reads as TGTGCCAGCAGCTTAAGGGCAGCAGCCAAAAACATTCAGTACTTC.

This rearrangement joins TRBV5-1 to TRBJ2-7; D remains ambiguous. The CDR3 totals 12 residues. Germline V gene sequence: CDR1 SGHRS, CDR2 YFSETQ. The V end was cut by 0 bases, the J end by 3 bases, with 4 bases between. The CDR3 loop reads CASSLADYEQYF. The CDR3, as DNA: TGCGCCAGCAGCTTGGCGGACTACGAGCAGTACTTC.

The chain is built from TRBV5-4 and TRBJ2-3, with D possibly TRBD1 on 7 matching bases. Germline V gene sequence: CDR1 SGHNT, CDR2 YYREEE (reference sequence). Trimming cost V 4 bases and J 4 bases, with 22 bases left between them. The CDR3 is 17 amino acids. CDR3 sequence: CASSPGGAGRGSDTQYF. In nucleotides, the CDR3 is TGTGCCAGCAGCCCAGGGGGAGCGGGCCGTGGGTCAGATACGCAGTATTTT.

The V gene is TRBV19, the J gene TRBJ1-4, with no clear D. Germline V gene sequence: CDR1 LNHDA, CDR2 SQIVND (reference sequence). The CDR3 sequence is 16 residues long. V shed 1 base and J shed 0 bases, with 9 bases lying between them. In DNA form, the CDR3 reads TGTGCCAGTAGTATAGGGACGGGAGCAACTAATGAAAAACTGTTTTTT. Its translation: CASSIGTGATNEKLFF.

Here the CDR3 DNA reads TGTGCCAGCAGATCCGGGACAGGGGAGACCCAGTACTTC. This translates into CASRSGTGETQYF. The rearrangement links TRBV6-5 to TRBJ2-5, with 9 positions matching TRBD1. The CDR3 is made up of 13 amino acids. V lost 6 bases to trimming and J lost 5 bases; unmatched junction nucleotides: 4. In germline, CDR1 is MNHEY, CDR2 SVGAGI.

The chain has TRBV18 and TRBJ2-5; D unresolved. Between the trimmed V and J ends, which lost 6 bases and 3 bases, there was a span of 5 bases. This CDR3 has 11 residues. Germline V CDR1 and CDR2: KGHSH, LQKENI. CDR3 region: CASSHEETQYF. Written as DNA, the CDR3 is TGTGCCAGCTCCCACGAAGAGACCCAGTACTTC.

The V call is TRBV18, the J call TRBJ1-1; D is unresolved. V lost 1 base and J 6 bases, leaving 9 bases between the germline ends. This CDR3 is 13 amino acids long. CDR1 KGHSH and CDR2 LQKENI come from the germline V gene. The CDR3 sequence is CASSPRGSAEAFF. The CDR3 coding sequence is TGTGCCAGCTCACCACGGGGATCTGCTGAAGCTTTCTTT.

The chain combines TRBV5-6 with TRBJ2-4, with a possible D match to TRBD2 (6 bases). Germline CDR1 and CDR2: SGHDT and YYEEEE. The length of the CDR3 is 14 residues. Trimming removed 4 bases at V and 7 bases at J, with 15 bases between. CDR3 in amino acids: CASSPRAGSNIQYF. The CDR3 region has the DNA TGTGCCAGCAGCCCAAGGGCGGGGAGTAACATTCAGTACTTC.

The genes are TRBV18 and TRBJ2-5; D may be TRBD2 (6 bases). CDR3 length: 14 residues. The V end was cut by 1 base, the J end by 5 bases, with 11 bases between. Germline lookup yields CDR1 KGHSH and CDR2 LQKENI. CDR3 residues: CASSPLTSRETQYF. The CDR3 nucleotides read TGTGCCAGCTCACCACTAACTAGCCGGGAGACCCAGTACTTC.

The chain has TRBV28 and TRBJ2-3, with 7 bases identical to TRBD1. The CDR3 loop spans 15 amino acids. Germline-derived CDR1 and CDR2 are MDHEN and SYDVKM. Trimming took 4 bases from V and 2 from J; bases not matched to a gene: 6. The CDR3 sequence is CASSSGQADTDTQYF. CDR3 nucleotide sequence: TGTGCCAGCAGTTCAGGACAGGCCGACACAGATACGCAGTATTTT. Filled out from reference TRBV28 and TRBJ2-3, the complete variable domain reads DVKVTQSSRYLVKRTGEKVFLECVQDMDHENMFWYRQDPGLGLRLIYFSYDVKMKEKGDIPEGYSVSREKKERFSLILESASTNQTSMYLCASSSGQADTDTQYFGPGTRLTVL.

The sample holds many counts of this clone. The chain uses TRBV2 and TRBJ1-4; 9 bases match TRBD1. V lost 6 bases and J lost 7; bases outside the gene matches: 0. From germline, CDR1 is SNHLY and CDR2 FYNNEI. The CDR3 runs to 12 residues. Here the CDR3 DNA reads TGTGCCAGCAGGGACAGGGGTGAAAAACTGTTTTTT. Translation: CASRDRGEKLFF. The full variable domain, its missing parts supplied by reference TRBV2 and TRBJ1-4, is EPEVTQTPSHQVTQMGQEVILRCVPISNHLYFYWYRQILGQKVEFLVSFYNNEISEKSEIFDDQFSVERPDGSNFTLKIRSTKLEDSAMYFCASRDRGEKLFFGSGTQLSVL.